This entry lists 13 T cell receptor beta chains sequenced from one sample in a study of vaccination effects on CD4 cells after COVID-19. Antigen-specific CD4+ T cells expanded by the ViraFEST assay with viral peptide pools were then sequenced. Having been cultured for ten to eleven days, the cells underwent CD4+ T cell isolation. The participants, recipients of two vaccine doses, got either BNT162b2 or mRNA-1273. Produced via immunoSEQ multiplex PCR; TCRdb's table is partial and in-frame only. This repertoire shows under 35,000 clones, approximately 60% found once; its top ten account for roughly 8.6%. Their antigens remain unidentified. The sequencing used CD4+ T cells from PBMCs cultured with SARS-CoV-2 spike peptides, collected after COVID-19 vaccination. These receptors were taken from a human donor who received a COVID-19 vaccine.

This clone has only a few counts. V is TRBV6-1 and J is TRBJ2-7; TRBD1 aligns across 8 bases. The CDR3 covers 17 residues. Unmatched junction bases numbered 11, after V lost 2 bases and J lost 2 bases. CDR1 is MNHNS and CDR2 is SASEGT in the germline V gene. Here the CDR3 DNA reads TGTGCCAGCAGTGAACACCTGGGACAGGCTAGTCCCTACGAGCAGTACTTC. Protein sequence: CASSEHLGQASPYEQYF.

This chain uses TRBV6-5 with TRBJ2-1; D remains ambiguous. CDR3 length: 14 residues. CDR1 is MNHEY, CDR2 SVGAGI, per germline. Trimming took 0 bases from V and 10 from J, leaving 13 bases between them. CDR3 loop: CASSYSYVDAEQFF. The CDR3 DNA reads TGTGCCAGCAGTTACTCGTACGTCGACGCAGAGCAGTTCTTC.

This chain uses TRBV5-1 with TRBJ1-1; TRBD1 agrees at 9 bases. The CDR3 contains 15 residues. The germline gives CDR1 SGHRS, CDR2 YFSETQ. Losses at the gene ends were 4 bases for V and 3 bases for J; bases not matched to a gene: 7. The CDR3 reads CASSPLTGGDTEAFF. CDR3 nucleotide sequence: TGCGCCAGCAGCCCCCTGACAGGGGGGGACACTGAAGCTTTCTTT.

Written as DNA, the CDR3 is TGTGCCAGCAGCCGTAGACAGGGAAATACGCAGTATTTT. It encodes CASSRRQGNTQYF. The chain uses TRBV7-2 and TRBJ2-3; 7 bases agree with TRBD1. The CDR3 extends over 13 amino acids. Germline CDR1 is SGHTA and CDR2 is FQGNSA. J gave up 7 bases and V 5 bases, and 6 bases lay outside the gene matches. The whole variable domain, filled in from reference TRBV7-2 and TRBJ2-3, reads GAGVSQSPSNKVTEKGKDVELRCDPISGHTALYWYRQSLGQGLEFLIYFQGNSAPDKSGLPSDRFSAERTGGSVSTLTIQRTQQEDSAVYLCASSRRQGNTQYFGPGTRLTVL.

This clone has only a few counts. The genes are TRBV27 and TRBJ2-5; D might be TRBD1 or TRBD2, each matching 5 bases. Germline CDR1 reads MNHEY; CDR2 reads SMNVEV (reference sequence). V was trimmed by 3 bases and J by 5 bases, leaving 13 bases between them. CDR3 size: 14 residues. CDR3: CASSFAGTGETQYF. CDR3 DNA sequence: TGTGCCAGCAGTTTTGCAGGGACCGGGGAGACCCAGTACTTC.

Written as DNA, the CDR3 is TGTGCCACCGAAGCCGGGACAGGGGGCACAGATACGCAGTATTTT. This codes for CATEAGTGGTDTQYF. V is TRBV24-1 and J is TRBJ2-3, with 10 bases matching TRBD1. V shed 9 bases and J 1 base; nucleotides not matched to a gene: 6. Germline loops: CDR1 KGHDR, CDR2 SFDVKD. The CDR3 is 15 residues long.

V is TRBV7-9 and J is TRBJ2-5; D is unresolved. The ends were cut back, 5 bases at V and 1 base at J, with 2 bases in the middle. This CDR3 is built from 11 residues. Germline lookup yields CDR1 SEHNR and CDR2 FQNEAQ (reference sequence). The CDR3 protein is CASSIQETQYF. CDR3 sequence (DNA): TGTGCCAGCAGCATCCAAGAGACCCAGTACTTC. The whole variable domain, filled in from reference TRBV7-9 and TRBJ2-5, reads DTGVSQNPRHKITKRGQNVTFRCDPISEHNRLYWYRQTLGQGPEFLTYFQNEAQLEKSRLLSDRFSAERPKGSFSTLEIQRTEQGDSAMYLCASSIQETQYFGPGTRLLVL.

This clone is medium-sized. This chain connects TRBV2 to TRBJ2-2; 7 bases are a match to TRBD2. The CDR3 has 13 residues. V lost 10 bases, J lost 3 bases, and 5 bases stayed unmatched. The germline gives CDR1 SNHLY, CDR2 FYNNEI. CDR3 coding DNA: TGTGCCATGGGGGAGGGGTACACCGGGGAGCTGTTTTTT. It yields the protein CAMGEGYTGELFF.

The chain carries TRBV2 and TRBJ2-2; D might be TRBD1 or TRBD2, each matching 5 bases. With 2 bases removed from V and 5 bases from J, the gap between germline ends came to 18 bases. This CDR3 is 17 amino acids long. Germline lookup yields CDR1 SNHLY and CDR2 FYNNEI. As DNA, the CDR3 is TGTGCCAGCAGTGAAATTTGGGGGAGTGGGGGAACCGGGGAGCTGTTTTTT. It yields the protein CASSEIWGSGGTGELFF. Using reference TRBV2 and TRBJ2-2 for the parts outside the CDR3, the full variable domain is EPEVTQTPSHQVTQMGQEVILRCVPISNHLYFYWYRQILGQKVEFLVSFYNNEISEKSEIFDDQFSVERPDGSNFTLKIRSTKLEDSAMYFCASSEIWGSGGTGELFFGEGSRLTVL.

The chain is built from TRBV5-4 and TRBJ1-2; 7 bases map to TRBD1. The CDR3 totals 15 residues. Germline assignment: CDR1 SGHNT and CDR2 YYREEE (reference sequence). Trimming took 3 bases from V and 0 from J; bases not matched to a gene: 5. The CDR3, as DNA: TGTGCCAGCAGCTCACTGGGACAGACTAACTATGGCTACACCTTC. This sequence encodes CASSSLGQTNYGYTF.

This clone was counted between two and nine times. The chain couples TRBV7-8 to TRBJ1-1, with D maybe TRBD1 (6 bases). CDR3 length equals 14 residues. Looked up from germline, CDR1 is SGHVS and CDR2 is FQNEAQ. Trimming pared 1 base from V and 1 base from J, leaving 7 bases between. CDR3: CASSLGTANTEAFF. CDR3 nucleotides: TGTGCCAGCAGCTTAGGGACAGCGAACACTGAAGCTTTCTTT.

The chain carries TRBV4-1 and TRBJ1-3; D call uncertain. Germline V gene data show CDR1 as MGHRA and CDR2 as YSYEKL. The V end was cut by 4 bases, the J end by 4 bases, with 17 bases between. This CDR3 has 16 amino acids. The CDR3 spells CASSLGNTERGNTIYF. CDR3 coding DNA: TGCGCCAGCAGCCTTGGGAACACCGAGCGGGGAAACACCATATATTTT.

The chain links TRBV9 to TRBJ2-5; 7 bases map to TRBD1. There are 15 residues in the CDR3. V lost 4 bases to trimming and J lost 1 base; unmatched junction nucleotides: 7. Germline V gene data show CDR1 as SGDLS and CDR2 as YYNGEE. CDR3 in amino acids: CASSRTTGVQETQYF. The CDR3 nucleotides read TGTGCCAGCAGCCGAACTACAGGGGTCCAAGAGACCCAGTACTTC.